Shown below are 4 T cell receptor beta chains from a single sample sequenced in a study of long-term antiretroviral therapy in people with HIV. Sequencing relied on immunoSEQ assay v3.0, run at survey level. Assay used: immunoSEQ multiplex PCR; TCRdb lists only in-frame clones, some missing. Of about 30,000 clones listed, roughly 94% are singletons. The sequencing here drew on unsorted PBMCs, taken 5.3 years after starting antiretroviral therapy. All receptors derive from a man aged 50 to 60 with HIV.

The genes are TRBV6-6 and TRBJ2-7; D possibly matches TRBD1 or TRBD2 (5 bases each). The CDR3 contains 14 residues. Germline CDR1 is MNHNY and CDR2 is SVGAGI (reference sequence). V was clipped by 5 bases and J by 2 bases, with 13 bases between them. CDR3 nucleotide sequence: TGTGCCAGCAGTCCCCGGGACGGGCCCTACGAGCAGTACTTC. This translates into CASSPRDGPYEQYF.

The chain carries TRBV6-6 and TRBJ2-3; TRBD2 matches at 9 bases. The germline CDR1 and CDR2 sequences are MNHNY and SVGAGI (reference sequence). J gave up 4 bases and V 6 bases, and 5 bases lay outside the gene matches. This CDR3 spans 14 amino acids. The CDR3 here is CASSAAGGSDTQYF. The CDR3 DNA sequence: TGTGCCAGCAGCGCCGCGGGGGGGTCAGATACGCAGTATTTT.

This chain joins TRBV19 and TRBJ2-6, with TRBD2 matching 12 bases. Germline V gives CDR1 LNHDA, CDR2 SQIVND (reference sequence). This CDR3 spans 17 amino acids. V was pared by 8 bases and J by 1 base, with 6 bases of the junction left unmatched. Written as DNA, the CDR3 is TGTGCCAGTTCTAGCGGGGGGGCCGGTTCTGGGGCCAACGTCCTGACTTTC. It codes for CASSSGGAGSGANVLTF.

The V call is TRBV6-1, the J call TRBJ2-1, with D perhaps matching TRBD2 (5 bases). The ends were cut back, 6 bases at V and 4 bases at J, with 10 bases in the middle. The CDR3 covers 13 residues. Per germline, CDR1 MNHNS and CDR2 SASEGT. CDR3 nucleotide sequence: TGTGCCAGCAGCGGGGTCTCGTACAATGAGCAGTTCTTC. Amino acid sequence: CASSGVSYNEQFF.